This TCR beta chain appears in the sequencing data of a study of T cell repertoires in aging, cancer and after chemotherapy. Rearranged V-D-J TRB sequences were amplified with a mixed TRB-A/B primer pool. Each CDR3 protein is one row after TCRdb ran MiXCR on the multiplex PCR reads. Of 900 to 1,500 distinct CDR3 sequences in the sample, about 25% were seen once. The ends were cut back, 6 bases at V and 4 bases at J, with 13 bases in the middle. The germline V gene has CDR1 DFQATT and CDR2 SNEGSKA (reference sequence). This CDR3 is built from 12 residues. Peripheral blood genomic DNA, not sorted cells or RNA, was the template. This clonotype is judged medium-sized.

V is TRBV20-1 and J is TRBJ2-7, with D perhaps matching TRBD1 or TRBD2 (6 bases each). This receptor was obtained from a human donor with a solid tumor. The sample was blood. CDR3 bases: TGCAGTGCCAACGGGGGCGGTTACGAGCAGTACTTC. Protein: CSANGGGYEQYF.